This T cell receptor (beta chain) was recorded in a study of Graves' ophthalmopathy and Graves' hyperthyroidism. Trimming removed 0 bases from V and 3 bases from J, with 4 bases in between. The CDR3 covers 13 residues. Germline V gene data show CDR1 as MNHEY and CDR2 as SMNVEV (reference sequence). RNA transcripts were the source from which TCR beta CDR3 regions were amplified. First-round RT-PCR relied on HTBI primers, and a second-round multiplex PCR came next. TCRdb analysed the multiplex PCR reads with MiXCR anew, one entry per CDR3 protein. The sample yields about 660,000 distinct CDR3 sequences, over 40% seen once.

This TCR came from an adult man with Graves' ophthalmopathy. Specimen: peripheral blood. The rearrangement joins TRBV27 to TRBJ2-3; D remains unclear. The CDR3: CASSLSLTDTQYF. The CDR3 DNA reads TGTGCCAGCAGTTTATCGCTTACAGATACGCAGTATTTT.